A single sample is the source of the 28 T cell receptor beta chains below, sequenced in a study of CD8 T cells in Susac syndrome. Reverse transcription used about 0.45 to 1 ug RNA and random hexamers. From the immunoSEQ multiplex PCR reads, TCRdb called clonotypes with MiXCR, one entry per CDR3 protein. The profile covers about 77,000 distinct CDR3 sequences, with 85% to 95% appearing a single time and 0.5% to 0.65% taken by the ten largest. Specimen: CD4+ T cells from PBMCs. The receptors shown here come from a human donor with Susac syndrome.

The chain has TRBV30 and TRBJ2-7; 9 bases are shared with TRBD1. Germline CDR1 reads GTSNPN; CDR2 reads SVGIG (reference sequence). J lost 3 bases, V lost 3 bases, and 0 bases had no gene match. This CDR3 region has 12 residues. The CDR3 here is CAWRGQGYEQYF. CDR3 in DNA: TGTGCCTGGAGGGGACAGGGCTACGAGCAGTACTTC. The entire variable domain, with the rest obtained from reference TRBV30 and TRBJ2-7, is as follows: SQTIHQWPATLVQPVGSPLSLECTVEGTSNPNLYWYRQAAGRGLQLLFYSVGIGQISSEVPQNLSASRPQDRQFILSSKKLLLSDSGFYLCAWRGQGYEQYFGPGTRLTVT.

The CDR3 DNA is TGCGCCAGCAGCTTGTCCGATAGGGACAATCAGCCCCAGCATTTT. The encoded protein is CASSLSDRDNQPQHF. The chain couples TRBV5-1 to TRBJ1-5, with unresolved D. V lost 1 base to trimming and J lost 3 bases, with 11 bases between them. The CDR3 is 15 residues long. The germline V gene encodes CDR1 SGHRS and CDR2 YFSETQ. Based on the CDR3 plus reference TRBV5-1 and TRBJ1-5, the full variable domain is KAGVTQTPRYLIKTRGQQVTLSCSPISGHRSVSWYQQTPGQGLQFLFEYFSETQRNKGNFPGRFSGRQFSNSRSEMNVSTLELGDSALYLCASSLSDRDNQPQHFGDGTRLSIL.

This clonotype was recorded once. CDR3 residues: CAWSVSGGTQYF. The CDR3 nucleotides are TGTGCCTGGAGTGTATCGGGTGGGACCCAGTACTTC. The rearrangement uses TRBV30 and TRBJ2-5; D not resolved. Germline V gene sequence: CDR1 GTSNPN, CDR2 SVGIG (reference sequence). V lost 0 bases and J lost 7, with 9 bases in between. The CDR3 covers 12 residues.

The chain links TRBV5-1 to TRBJ1-5, with 8 bases fitting TRBD1. The CDR3 extends over 15 amino acids. The trim removed 0 bases at V and 6 bases at J, leaving 5 bases unmatched. Per germline, CDR1 SGHRS and CDR2 YFSETQ. CDR3 in amino acids: CASSLGTGGGQPQHF. CDR3 coding DNA: TGCGCCAGCAGCTTGGGTACAGGGGGTGGTCAGCCCCAGCATTTT.

J is TRBJ2-2 and V is TRBV6-5; D perhaps matches TRBD2 (5 bases). The CDR3 is 17 amino acids. Between the trimmed V and J ends, which lost 0 bases and 1 base, there was a span of 12 bases. The V gene's germline CDR1 is MNHEY and CDR2 SVGAGI. The CDR3 nucleotides read TGTGCCAGCAGTTACTCGCGAGGAGCGGTGAACACCGGGGAGCTGTTTTTT. Encoded protein: CASSYSRGAVNTGELFF.

This chain connects TRBV4-2 to TRBJ1-3; D might be TRBD1 (5 bases). Germline V gene sequence: CDR1 LGHNA, CDR2 YNFKEQ. V was shortened by 4 bases and J by 6 bases, with 19 bases between the two germline ends. CDR3 size: 16 residues. The CDR3 nucleotides read TGTGCCAGCAGCCTCCCGAAGGAGGGGCAAGAAAACACCATATATTTT. Amino acid sequence: CASSLPKEGQENTIYF.

V usage is TRBV18 and J usage is TRBJ2-7; D is perhaps TRBD1 or TRBD2 (7 bases each). The CDR3 spans 17 residues. Germline CDR1 reads KGHSH; CDR2 reads LQKENI. V was trimmed by 4 bases and J by 5 bases, leaving 24 bases between them. The CDR3 is CASSLRTWEGATNEQYF. The CDR3 coding sequence is TGTGCCAGCTCACTACGTACTTGGGAGGGGGCTACCAACGAGCAGTACTTC.

The chain joins TRBV18 to TRBJ1-1; D might be TRBD1 (5 bases). This CDR3 has 14 amino acids. CDR1 is KGHSH, CDR2 LQKENI, per germline. V was shortened by 2 bases and J by 2 bases, with 9 bases between the two germline ends. Here the CDR3 reads CASSPMRDNTEAFF. DNA of the CDR3: TGTGCCAGCTCACCAATGAGGGACAACACTGAAGCTTTCTTT.

J is TRBJ2-1 and V is TRBV20-1; 14 nucleotides agree with TRBD2. Germline CDR1 reads DFQATT; CDR2 reads SNEGSKA (reference sequence). CDR3 length: 17 residues. Here the CDR3 DNA reads TGCAGACCCAGGGCCGGGACTAGCGGGAGCTCCTACAATGAGCAGTTCTTC. Its protein is CRPRAGTSGSSYNEQFF.

The chain recombines TRBV12-3 or TRBV12-4 with TRBJ2-2, with D possibly being TRBD1 (6 bases). The CDR3 sequence is 14 residues long. The V end was cut by 7 bases, the J end by 1 base, with 10 bases between. The CDR3 nucleotides read TGTGCCAGCAAGCACAGGGAGAACACCGGGGAGCTGTTTTTT. Its protein is CASKHRENTGELFF.

V is TRBV6-2 or TRBV6-3 and J is TRBJ2-1; D could derive from TRBD1 or TRBD2 (5 bases each). Germline assignment: CDR1 MNHEY and CDR2 SVGEGT. This CDR3 region has 16 residues. V was clipped by 8 bases and J by 5 bases, with 22 bases between them. CDR3 sequence: CASGTRVFPINNEQFF. The DNA for the CDR3 is TGTGCCAGCGGGACCAGAGTTTTCCCCATAAACAATGAGCAGTTCTTC.

The rearrangement links TRBV3-1 to TRBJ1-2; D is undetermined. V lost 1 base to trimming and J lost 6 bases, with 6 bases between them. Germline lookup yields CDR1 LGHDT and CDR2 YNNKEL (reference sequence). The CDR3 has 12 residues. The CDR3 spells CASSQVLNGYTF. As DNA, the CDR3 is TGTGCCAGCAGCCAAGTCTTAAATGGCTACACCTTC.

The gene calls are TRBV5-1 and TRBJ2-3; tentatively, D is TRBD2 (5 bases). Germline V lookup: CDR1 SGHRS, CDR2 YFSETQ. The CDR3 has 16 residues. V dropped 2 bases and J dropped 2 bases, with 15 bases sitting between them. CDR3 protein: CASSLLRGLDTDTQYF. As DNA, the CDR3 is TGCGCCAGCAGCTTACTTCGCGGACTCGACACAGATACGCAGTATTTT. Combining the CDR3 with reference TRBV5-1 and TRBJ2-3 gives the whole variable domain KAGVTQTPRYLIKTRGQQVTLSCSPISGHRSVSWYQQTPGQGLQFLFEYFSETQRNKGNFPGRFSGRQFSNSRSEMNVSTLELGDSALYLCASSLLRGLDTDTQYFGPGTRLTVL.

The rearrangement links TRBV5-1 to TRBJ2-1; 7 nucleotides agree with TRBD2. The CDR3 contains 15 residues. Germline V CDR1 and CDR2: SGHRS, YFSETQ. Unmatched junction bases numbered 5, after V lost 2 bases and J lost 3 bases. The CDR3 reads CASSFVREIYNEQFF. DNA for the CDR3: TGCGCCAGCAGCTTTGTGCGGGAGATCTACAATGAGCAGTTCTTC.

This clonotype has just a few counts. V is TRBV4-2 and J is TRBJ2-5; no clear D. CDR1 and CDR2 (germline): LGHNA, YNFKEQ. Trimming stripped 1 base from V and 5 bases from J, with 11 bases between. The length of the CDR3 is 14 residues. This chain's CDR3 is CASSQGNRLETQYF. The CDR3 region has the DNA TGTGCCAGCAGCCAAGGGAATCGTTTGGAGACCCAGTACTTC.

This chain joins TRBV19 and TRBJ2-2; D is unresolved. Trimming shortened V by 8 bases and J by 3 bases, and 13 bases separated the two germline ends. CDR3 length: 14 residues. Germline V gene sequence: CDR1 LNHDA, CDR2 SQIVND (reference sequence). In DNA, the CDR3 is TGTGCCAGTCGGACCCGTCGGGACACCGGGGAGCTGTTTTTT. Translation gives CASRTRRDTGELFF.

The chain's CDR3 is CASSQGRIQETQYF. CDR3 nucleotides: TGTGCCAGCAGCCAGGGACGGATTCAAGAGACCCAGTACTTC. The J gene is TRBJ2-5, the V gene TRBV7-2; D may be TRBD1 or TRBD2 (5 bases each). V was clipped by 5 bases and J by 2 bases, with 12 bases between them. The CDR3 spans 14 residues. CDR1 is SGHTA and CDR2 is FQGNSA in the germline V gene.

This clonotype appeared a single time. The chain has TRBV12-3 or TRBV12-4 and TRBJ2-3; 8 bases align to TRBD1. The length of the CDR3 is 15 residues. V was pared by 4 bases and J by 3 bases, with 6 bases of the junction left unmatched. CDR3 sequence: CASSSTGERTDTQYF. CDR3 bases: TGTGCCAGCAGTTCGACAGGGGAGAGGACAGATACGCAGTATTTT.

The V and J genes are TRBV15 and TRBJ1-1; a possible D gene is TRBD1 (5 bases). Trimming left V 0 bases short and J 2 bases short, with 10 bases between. The CDR3 is 15 residues long. Per germline, CDR1 LNHNV and CDR2 YYDKDF (reference sequence). CDR3 bases: TGTGCCACCAGCAGAGAAGGGGCCTTCAACACTGAAGCTTTCTTT. Its protein product is CATSREGAFNTEAFF.

The chain carries TRBV6-2 or TRBV6-3 and TRBJ2-2; the match to TRBD2 covers 11 bases. J lost 4 bases, V lost 7 bases, and 2 bases had no gene match. Germline CDR1 MNHEY, CDR2 SVGEGT. This CDR3 contains 14 residues. The CDR3 region is CASMTSGATGELFF. The CDR3 region has the DNA TGTGCCAGCATGACTAGCGGGGCCACCGGGGAGCTGTTTTTT.

J is TRBJ1-5 and V is TRBV7-9; D ambiguous. Trimming took off 1 base at V and 3 bases at J, with 7 bases between the two ends. Germline CDR1 is SEHNR and CDR2 is FQNEAQ (reference sequence). The CDR3 has 14 amino acids. DNA for the CDR3: TGTGCCAGCAGCTTAGTTGGGTACAATCAGCCCCAGCATTTT. This translates into CASSLVGYNQPQHF.

V is TRBV7-8 and J is TRBJ2-5; D gene uncertain. The CDR3 runs to 15 residues. Germline assignment: CDR1 SGHVS and CDR2 FQNEAQ. The V and J ends lost 2 bases and 2 bases respectively, with 12 bases between them. This CDR3 is CASSLRLLEQETQYF. In DNA form, the CDR3 reads TGTGCCAGCAGCTTACGTCTGTTAGAACAAGAGACCCAGTACTTC.

The chain has TRBV6-2 or TRBV6-3 and TRBJ1-5, with no clear D. Trimming removed 6 bases at V and 7 bases at J, with 10 bases between. Germline V gene sequence: CDR1 MNHEY, CDR2 SVGEGT. CDR3 length: 12 residues. CDR3 sequence reads: CASSQVPQPQHF. Written as DNA, the CDR3 is TGTGCCAGCAGCCAAGTACCCCAGCCCCAGCATTTT.

CDR3 bases: TGTGCCAGCAGCTTTGGATTCGGCGTGGATGAGCAGTTCTTC. Translated, it gives CASSFGFGVDEQFF. The chain has TRBV7-3 and TRBJ2-1; D remains unclear. Trimming cost V 3 bases and J 8 bases, with 14 bases left between them. CDR3 length: 14 amino acids. Germline-derived CDR1 and CDR2 are SGHTA and FQGTGA.

The chain combines TRBV5-4 with TRBJ2-7; D remains ambiguous. In germline, CDR1 is SGHNT, CDR2 YYREEE (reference sequence). This CDR3 spans 16 amino acids. The germline V and J ends were trimmed by 0 bases and 0 bases, with 13 bases remaining between them. As DNA, the CDR3 is TGTGCCAGCAGCTTGGAGTACGGAAAGAGCTCCTACGAGCAGTACTTC. It is translated as CASSLEYGKSSYEQYF.

V is TRBV7-9 and J is TRBJ1-4, with TRBD1 identical over 9 bases. Trimming at V came to 5 bases and at J to 5 bases, leaving 6 bases not matched to a gene. The CDR3 is 15 residues long. Germline-derived CDR1 and CDR2 are SEHNR and FQNEAQ (reference sequence). The CDR3 nucleotides are TGTGCCAGCAGCAAGACAGGGGGTTCGAATGAAAAACTGTTTTTT. Amino acids: CASSKTGGSNEKLFF. The entire variable domain, with the rest obtained from reference TRBV7-9 and TRBJ1-4, is as follows: DTGVSQNPRHKITKRGQNVTFRCDPISEHNRLYWYRQTLGQGPEFLTYFQNEAQLEKSRLLSDRFSAERPKGSFSTLEIQRTEQGDSAMYLCASSKTGGSNEKLFFGSGTQLSVL.

V and J are TRBV7-2 and TRBJ2-5; no clear D. The CDR3 covers 14 residues. Germline V gene data show CDR1 as SGHTA and CDR2 as FQGNSA. Trimming took off 5 bases at V and 1 base at J, with 11 bases between the two ends. CDR3 bases: TGTGCCAGCAGCCGCAAGAGCTCCCAAGAGACCCAGTACTTC. Protein product: CASSRKSSQETQYF.

The chain has TRBV12-3 or TRBV12-4 and TRBJ2-2; D call uncertain. The CDR3 totals 13 residues. Trimming shortened V by 0 bases and J by 6 bases, and 5 bases separated the two germline ends. In DNA form, the CDR3 reads TGTGCCAGCAGTTTAGCCGGGCCCGGGGAGCTGTTTTTT. Protein: CASSLAGPGELFF.